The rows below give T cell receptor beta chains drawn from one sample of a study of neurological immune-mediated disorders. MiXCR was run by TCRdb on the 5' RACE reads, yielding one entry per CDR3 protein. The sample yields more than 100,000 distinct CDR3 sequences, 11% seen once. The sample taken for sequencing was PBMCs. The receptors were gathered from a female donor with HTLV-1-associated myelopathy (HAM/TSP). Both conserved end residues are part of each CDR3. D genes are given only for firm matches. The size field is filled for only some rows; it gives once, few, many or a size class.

CDR3nt: TGTGCCAGCAGCGTGACAGGGGGCGCGGATCAGCCCCAGCATTTT
CDR3aa: CASSVTGGADQPQHF
v_gene: TRBV9
d_gene: TRBD1
abundance: many
j_gene: TRBJ1-5

CDR3nt: TGTGCCAGCAGCTCGCGATACTTAAGACAGGGATCGGAACTGTTTTTT
CDR3aa: CASSSRYLRQGSELFF
v_gene: TRBV5-6
d_gene: TRBD1
abundance: many
j_gene: TRBJ1-4

CDR3nt: TGTGCCAGCAGCCATGGACAGAGCTATGGCTACACCTTC
CDR3aa: CASSHGQSYGYTF
v_gene: TRBV7-8
d_gene: -
abundance: many
j_gene: TRBJ1-2

CDR3nt: TGTGCCAGCAGTTTCTTGGCGGGGGGGTACAATGAGCAGTTCTTC
CDR3aa: CASSFLAGGYNEQFF
v_gene: TRBV12-3/TRBV12-4
d_gene: TRBD2
abundance: many
j_gene: TRBJ2-1

CDR3nt: TGTGCCAGCAGTGCCGACAGGGTGTCTGGAAACACCATATATTTT
CDR3aa: CASSADRVSGNTIYF
v_gene: TRBV6-1
d_gene: TRBD1
abundance: many
j_gene: TRBJ1-3

CDR3nt: TGCGCCAGCAGCTTGGAGGGATTAGGTGGCTACACCTTC
CDR3aa: CASSLEGLGGYTF
v_gene: TRBV5-1
d_gene: -
abundance: many
j_gene: TRBJ1-2

CDR3nt: TGTGCCAGTAGTATTTTCGGGAAGACTAAATCTAACTATGGCTACACCTTC
CDR3aa: CASSIFGKTKSNYGYTF
v_gene: TRBV19
d_gene: -
abundance: many
j_gene: TRBJ1-2

CDR3nt: TGCGCCAGCAGCCTTAGGACTAGCATGTATGAGCAGTTCTTC
CDR3aa: CASSLRTSMYEQFF
v_gene: TRBV4-1
d_gene: TRBD2
abundance: many
j_gene: TRBJ2-1

CDR3nt: TGCAGTGCTAGACAGCCGGGTGGCGCTGAAGCTTTCTTT
CDR3aa: CSARQPGGAEAFF
v_gene: TRBV20-1
d_gene: -
abundance: many
j_gene: TRBJ1-1

CDR3nt: TGTGCCAGCAGTTCCCTGACAGGGGGCATAGTATATGAGCAGTTCTTC
CDR3aa: CASSSLTGGIVYEQFF
v_gene: TRBV27
d_gene: TRBD1
abundance: many
j_gene: TRBJ2-1

CDR3nt: TGCGCCAGCAGCCAAGTGGACATGGGATTTTCCTACAATGAGCAGTTCTTC
CDR3aa: CASSQVDMGFSYNEQFF
v_gene: TRBV4-1
d_gene: -
abundance: many
j_gene: TRBJ2-1

CDR3nt: TGTGCCACCAGTGAATCAGGAAAGAATGAAAAACTGTTTTTT
CDR3aa: CATSESGKNEKLFF
v_gene: TRBV24-1
d_gene: -
abundance: many
j_gene: TRBJ1-4

CDR3nt: TGCAGTGGAAACAGGGCCGGGAGGGCCTACGAGCAGTACTTC
CDR3aa: CSGNRAGRAYEQYF
v_gene: TRBV20-1
d_gene: TRBD2
abundance: many
j_gene: TRBJ2-7

CDR3nt: TGTGCCAGCGCGCCGGGACTAGCGGGGACAGATACGCAGTATTTT
CDR3aa: CASAPGLAGTDTQYF
v_gene: TRBV9
d_gene: TRBD2
abundance: many
j_gene: TRBJ2-3

CDR3nt: TGTGCCAGCAGTGAAACAGGGGTAACAGATACGCAGTATTTT
CDR3aa: CASSETGVTDTQYF
v_gene: TRBV6-1
d_gene: TRBD1
abundance: many
j_gene: TRBJ2-3

CDR3nt: TGCGCCAGCAGCCCGGTCTCGGGGACAGATACGCAGTATTTT
CDR3aa: CASSPVSGTDTQYF
v_gene: TRBV5-1
d_gene: -
abundance: many
j_gene: TRBJ2-3

CDR3nt: TGCGCCAGCAGCCAAGGTAACAGGGGGCTGGCAGATACGCAGTATTTT
CDR3aa: CASSQGNRGLADTQYF
v_gene: TRBV4-1
d_gene: TRBD1
abundance: -
j_gene: TRBJ2-3

CDR3nt: TGCGCCAGCAGCTTACAACGGGGGACTAGCGGGGGGAATGAGCAGTTCTTC
CDR3aa: CASSLQRGTSGGNEQFF
v_gene: TRBV5-1
d_gene: TRBD2
abundance: many
j_gene: TRBJ2-1

CDR3nt: TGTGCCAGCAGCAAGACCACAGATACGCAGTATTTT
CDR3aa: CASSKTTDTQYF
v_gene: TRBV21-1
d_gene: -
abundance: many
j_gene: TRBJ2-3

CDR3nt: TGTGCCAGCAGCCCGCGGACTAGCGGGGGTTTCACAGATACGCAGTATTTT
CDR3aa: CASSPRTSGGFTDTQYF
v_gene: TRBV7-2
d_gene: TRBD2
abundance: many
j_gene: TRBJ2-3

CDR3nt: TGTGCCACCAGTGGGCACACCGCGAACACCGGGGAGCTGTTTTTT
CDR3aa: CATSGHTANTGELFF
v_gene: TRBV24-1
d_gene: -
abundance: many
j_gene: TRBJ2-2

CDR3nt: TGTGCCAGCAGCCCACCCTCAACAGGGGTCGTCGAGCAGTACTTC
CDR3aa: CASSPPSTGVVEQYF
v_gene: TRBV7-2
d_gene: TRBD1
abundance: many
j_gene: TRBJ2-7

CDR3nt: TGCGCCAGCAGCACCGGACCGACATCTGGGGCCAACGTCCTGACTTTC
CDR3aa: CASSTGPTSGANVLTF
v_gene: TRBV5-1
d_gene: -
abundance: many
j_gene: TRBJ2-6

CDR3nt: TGCAGTGCTAGCCACCCCGGGCAGTTCACAGATACGCAGTATTTT
CDR3aa: CSASHPGQFTDTQYF
v_gene: TRBV20-1
d_gene: -
abundance: many
j_gene: TRBJ2-3

CDR3nt: TGCGCCAGCAGCGCAGGGACCAGCAATGAGCCCCAACATTTT
CDR3aa: CASSAGTSNEPQHF
v_gene: TRBV5-1
d_gene: -
abundance: -
j_gene: TRBJ1-5

CDR3nt: TGTGCCAGCAGCGCCATTAGGGGGCCTGTCGGCAATGAGCAGTTCTTC
CDR3aa: CASSAIRGPVGNEQFF
v_gene: TRBV14
d_gene: TRBD1
abundance: many
j_gene: TRBJ2-1

CDR3nt: TGCAGTGCTAGTCTAGCGGGGGGGGGTTTGGAGCAGTACTTC
CDR3aa: CSASLAGGGLEQYF
v_gene: TRBV20-1
d_gene: TRBD2
abundance: -
j_gene: TRBJ2-7

CDR3nt: TGCAGTAGTAACAGGGGCTACGAGCAGTACTTC
CDR3aa: CSSNRGYEQYF
v_gene: TRBV20-1
d_gene: TRBD1
abundance: many
j_gene: TRBJ2-7

CDR3nt: TGCAGTGCTATGGCAGCCAAAAACATTCAGTACTTC
CDR3aa: CSAMAAKNIQYF
v_gene: TRBV20-1
d_gene: -
abundance: many
j_gene: TRBJ2-4

CDR3nt: TGTGCCAGCAGCAATAGCGGGGGGGCTTTAGATACGCAGTATTTT
CDR3aa: CASSNSGGALDTQYF
v_gene: TRBV9
d_gene: TRBD2
abundance: many
j_gene: TRBJ2-3

CDR3nt: TGCGCCAGCAGCCCGGATGTGGCTAACACCGGGGAGCTGTTTTTT
CDR3aa: CASSPDVANTGELFF
v_gene: TRBV5-1
d_gene: -
abundance: many
j_gene: TRBJ2-2

CDR3nt: TGCAGTGCTAGAGATGCGCGGGACCCCTACAATGAGCAGTTCTTC
CDR3aa: CSARDARDPYNEQFF
v_gene: TRBV20-1
d_gene: -
abundance: -
j_gene: TRBJ2-1

CDR3nt: TGTGCCAGCACAACGGGGGTAACCGACTTCCAAGAGACCCAGTACTTC
CDR3aa: CASTTGVTDFQETQYF
v_gene: TRBV6-1
d_gene: -
abundance: many
j_gene: TRBJ2-5

CDR3nt: TGCAGCGTTGAGCGACGGGGACAAGAGCAGTTCTTC
CDR3aa: CSVERRGQEQFF
v_gene: TRBV29-1
d_gene: -
abundance: many
j_gene: TRBJ2-1

CDR3nt: TGTGCCAGCAGCTTGGCCGGACAGGGAGCTTCACCCCTCCACTTT
CDR3aa: CASSLAGQGASPLHF
v_gene: TRBV5-5
d_gene: TRBD1
abundance: -
j_gene: TRBJ1-6

CDR3nt: TGCAGTGCTGGGACTAGCGGGGCCTCACGGGAGGCCCAGTACTTC
CDR3aa: CSAGTSGASREAQYF
v_gene: TRBV20-1
d_gene: TRBD2
abundance: many
j_gene: TRBJ2-5

CDR3nt: TGCGCGCCAGTAGCTTGGCCTAGCGGGGGGGAAGGCGAGCAGTACTTC
CDR3aa: CAPVAWPSGGEGEQYF
v_gene: TRBV5-1
d_gene: TRBD2
abundance: -
j_gene: TRBJ2-7

CDR3nt: TGTGCCAGCAGCCAAAAAGATACGCAGTATTTT
CDR3aa: CASSQKDTQYF
v_gene: TRBV6-5
d_gene: -
abundance: many
j_gene: TRBJ2-3

CDR3nt: TGCGCCAGCAGCCAAAGTTGGGACAGGGGTGAAAAACTGTTTTTT
CDR3aa: CASSQSWDRGEKLFF
v_gene: TRBV4-1
d_gene: TRBD1
abundance: many
j_gene: TRBJ1-4

CDR3nt: TGTGCCATCAGTGAGGGGGGGCAGGGCAGAAATGAGCAGTTCTTC
CDR3aa: CAISEGGQGRNEQFF
v_gene: TRBV10-3
d_gene: -
abundance: many
j_gene: TRBJ2-1

CDR3nt: TGCGCCAGCAGCCCGGGACAGGGGCTGGGAGAGACCCAGTACTTC
CDR3aa: CASSPGQGLGETQYF
v_gene: TRBV5-1
d_gene: TRBD1
abundance: many
j_gene: TRBJ2-5

CDR3nt: TGCAGTGCTACCGCCGGGACAGACCCCAACTATGGCTACACCTTC
CDR3aa: CSATAGTDPNYGYTF
v_gene: TRBV20-1
d_gene: TRBD1
abundance: many
j_gene: TRBJ1-2

CDR3nt: TGCAGTGCTAGTGACAGGGGCGGGAGCGAAAAACTGTTTTTT
CDR3aa: CSASDRGGSEKLFF
v_gene: TRBV20-1
d_gene: TRBD1
abundance: many
j_gene: TRBJ1-4

CDR3nt: TGCGCCAGCAGCACCTCACTAGCGGGGAGGCAAGAGACCCAGTACTTC
CDR3aa: CASSTSLAGRQETQYF
v_gene: TRBV5-1
d_gene: TRBD2
abundance: many
j_gene: TRBJ2-5

CDR3nt: TGCAGTGCTAGCACTAGCGGGGGCCTATTCTCCTACGAGCAGTACTTC
CDR3aa: CSASTSGGLFSYEQYF
v_gene: TRBV20-1
d_gene: TRBD2
abundance: many
j_gene: TRBJ2-7

CDR3nt: TGCAGTGCTAGACCTTTTCTAGCGGGGGCCCAAGAGACCCAGTACTTC
CDR3aa: CSARPFLAGAQETQYF
v_gene: TRBV20-1
d_gene: TRBD2
abundance: many
j_gene: TRBJ2-5

CDR3nt: TGTGCCAGCAGCTTATCCTTCAGCTCCTACAATGAGCAGTTCTTC
CDR3aa: CASSLSFSSYNEQFF
v_gene: TRBV7-2
d_gene: -
abundance: many
j_gene: TRBJ2-1

CDR3nt: -
CDR3aa: CASSQDVGTGTTF
v_gene: TRBV4-1
d_gene: -
abundance: many
j_gene: TRBJ1-2

CDR3nt: TGTGCCAGCAGCTTATACCCAGGGACAACGCAGTATTTT
CDR3aa: CASSLYPGTTQYF
v_gene: TRBV7-8
d_gene: -
abundance: many
j_gene: TRBJ2-3

CDR3nt: TGTGCCAGCAGTCGCATGAAGTATACGCAGTATTTT
CDR3aa: CASSRMKYTQYF
v_gene: TRBV12-3/TRBV12-4
d_gene: -
abundance: few
j_gene: TRBJ2-3

CDR3nt: TGTGCCAGCAGCCCGGGACAATACAATGAGCAGTTCTTC
CDR3aa: CASSPGQYNEQFF
v_gene: TRBV7-9
d_gene: -
abundance: many
j_gene: TRBJ2-1

CDR3nt: TGTGCCAGCAGCTTAGGTGGGCGGGGGGCCGCAGATACGCAGTATTTT
CDR3aa: CASSLGGRGAADTQYF
v_gene: TRBV7-2
d_gene: TRBD2
abundance: many
j_gene: TRBJ2-3

CDR3nt: TGTGCCAGCAGCCCCCATGGGCGCGGCACCGGGGAGCTGTTTTTT
CDR3aa: CASSPHGRGTGELFF
v_gene: TRBV5-5
d_gene: -
abundance: many
j_gene: TRBJ2-2

CDR3nt: TGCGCCAGCAGTGAGTCACAAAATACGCAGTATTTT
CDR3aa: CASSESQNTQYF
v_gene: TRBV10-2
d_gene: -
abundance: many
j_gene: TRBJ2-3

CDR3nt: TGTGCCAGCAGCCCCCCCCGGGCACATCTCGGTGAGCAGTTCTTC
CDR3aa: CASSPPRAHLGEQFF
v_gene: TRBV3-1
d_gene: -
abundance: few
j_gene: TRBJ2-1

CDR3nt: TGTGCCAGCAGTTCCGGACTAGCGGGGGGGCCGGACGACGAGCAGTACTTC
CDR3aa: CASSSGLAGGPDDEQYF
v_gene: TRBV12-3/TRBV12-4
d_gene: TRBD2
abundance: many
j_gene: TRBJ2-7

CDR3nt: TGTGCCAGCAGCTGGGAGGGAGATACGCAGTATTTT
CDR3aa: CASSWEGDTQYF
v_gene: TRBV7-3
d_gene: TRBD2
abundance: -
j_gene: TRBJ2-3

CDR3nt: TGCAGCGTTGTCTACAGGGCCGACACTGAAGCTTTCTTT
CDR3aa: CSVVYRADTEAFF
v_gene: TRBV29-1
d_gene: -
abundance: many
j_gene: TRBJ1-1

CDR3nt: TGTGCCAGCAGTCCGGACTCATACCCCAACAATGAGCAGTTCTTC
CDR3aa: CASSPDSYPNNEQFF
v_gene: TRBV28
d_gene: -
abundance: many
j_gene: TRBJ2-1

CDR3nt: TGTGCCAGCAGCCCCCGGGGGGGACCGAACATTCAGTACTTC
CDR3aa: CASSPRGGPNIQYF
v_gene: TRBV7-2
d_gene: TRBD2
abundance: many
j_gene: TRBJ2-4